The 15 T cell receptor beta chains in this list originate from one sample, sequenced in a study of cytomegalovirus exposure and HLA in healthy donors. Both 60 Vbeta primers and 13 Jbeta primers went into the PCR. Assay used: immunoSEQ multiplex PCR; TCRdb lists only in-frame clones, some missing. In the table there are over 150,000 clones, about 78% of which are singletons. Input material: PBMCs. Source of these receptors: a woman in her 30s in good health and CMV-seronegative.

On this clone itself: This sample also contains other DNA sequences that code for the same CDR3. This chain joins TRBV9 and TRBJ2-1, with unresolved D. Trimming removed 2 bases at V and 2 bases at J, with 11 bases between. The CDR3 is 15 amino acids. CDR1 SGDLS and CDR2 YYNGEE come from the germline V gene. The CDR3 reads CASSVSGGTYNEQFF. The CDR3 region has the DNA TGTGCCAGCAGCGTTTCTGGCGGAACCTACAATGAGCAGTTCTTC.

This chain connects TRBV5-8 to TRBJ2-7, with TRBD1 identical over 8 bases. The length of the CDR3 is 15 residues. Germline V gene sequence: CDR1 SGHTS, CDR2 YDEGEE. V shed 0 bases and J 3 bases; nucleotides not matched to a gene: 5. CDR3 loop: CASSLEQGASYEQYF. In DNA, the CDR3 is TGTGCCAGCAGCTTGGAGCAGGGGGCAAGCTACGAGCAGTACTTC.

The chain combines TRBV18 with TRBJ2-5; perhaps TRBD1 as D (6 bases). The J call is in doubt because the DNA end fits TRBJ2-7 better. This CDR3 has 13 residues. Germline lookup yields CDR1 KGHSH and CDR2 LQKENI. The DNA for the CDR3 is TGTGCCAGCTCACTAGGGACACCCTACGAGCAGTACTTC. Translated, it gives CASSLGTPYEQYF.

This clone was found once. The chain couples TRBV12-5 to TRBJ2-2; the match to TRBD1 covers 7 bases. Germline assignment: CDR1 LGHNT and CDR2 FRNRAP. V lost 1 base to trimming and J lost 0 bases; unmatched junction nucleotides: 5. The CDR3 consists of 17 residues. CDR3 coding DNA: TGTGCTAGTGGTTTGGCCCGGACAGGAACGAACACCGGGGAGCTGTTTTTT. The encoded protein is CASGLARTGTNTGELFF.

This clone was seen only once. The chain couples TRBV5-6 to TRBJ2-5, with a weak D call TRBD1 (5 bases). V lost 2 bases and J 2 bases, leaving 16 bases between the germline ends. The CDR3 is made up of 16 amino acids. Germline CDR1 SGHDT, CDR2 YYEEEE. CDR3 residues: CASSLLTADTQETQYF. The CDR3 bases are TGTGCCAGCAGCTTACTGACGGCGGACACACAAGAGACCCAGTACTTC.

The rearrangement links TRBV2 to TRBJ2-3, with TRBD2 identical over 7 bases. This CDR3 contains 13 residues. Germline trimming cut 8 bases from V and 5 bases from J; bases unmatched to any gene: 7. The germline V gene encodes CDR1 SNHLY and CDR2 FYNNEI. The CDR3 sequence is CASVREREDTQYF. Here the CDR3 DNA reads TGTGCCAGCGTGCGGGAGCGGGAAGATACGCAGTATTTT. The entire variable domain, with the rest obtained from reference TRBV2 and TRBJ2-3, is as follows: EPEVTQTPSHQVTQMGQEVILRCVPISNHLYFYWYRQILGQKVEFLVSFYNNEISEKSEIFDDQFSVERPDGSNFTLKIRSTKLEDSAMYFCASVREREDTQYFGPGTRLTVL.

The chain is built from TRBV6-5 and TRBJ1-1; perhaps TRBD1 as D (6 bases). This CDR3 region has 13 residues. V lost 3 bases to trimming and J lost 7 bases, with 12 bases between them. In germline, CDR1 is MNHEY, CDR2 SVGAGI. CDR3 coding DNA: TGTGCCAGCAGTTATTCGCTAGGGGGTGAAGCTTTCTTT. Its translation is CASSYSLGGEAFF.

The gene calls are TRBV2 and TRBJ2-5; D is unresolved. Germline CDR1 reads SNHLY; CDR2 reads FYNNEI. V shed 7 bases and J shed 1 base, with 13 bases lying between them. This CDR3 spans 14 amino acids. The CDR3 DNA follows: TGTGCCAGCACCGGTCCCGGCGGCCAAGAGACCCAGTACTTC. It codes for CASTGPGGQETQYF. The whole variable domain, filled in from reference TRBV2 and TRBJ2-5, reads EPEVTQTPSHQVTQMGQEVILRCVPISNHLYFYWYRQILGQKVEFLVSFYNNEISEKSEIFDDQFSVERPDGSNFTLKIRSTKLEDSAMYFCASTGPGGQETQYFGPGTRLLVL.

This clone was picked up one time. As DNA, the CDR3 is TGTGCCAGCAGCTATAGCGGGGGGCCTAGCACAGATACGCAGTATTTT. Its translation is CASSYSGGPSTDTQYF. The chain joins TRBV5-4 to TRBJ2-3, with 10 bases fitting TRBD2. Per the germline V gene, CDR1 is SGHNT and CDR2 is YYREEE (reference sequence). The V gene end was trimmed by 3 bases and the J gene end by 0 bases; junction bases not matched to a gene: 4. The CDR3 has 16 residues.

The CDR3 region is CASSIYRNSPLHF. CDR3 coding DNA: TGTGCCAGCAGTATATACAGGAATTCACCCCTCCACTTT. The rearrangement links TRBV6-5 to TRBJ1-6, with D perhaps TRBD1 (5 bases). This CDR3 has 13 amino acids. Trimming removed 5 bases from V and 7 bases from J, with 9 bases in between. In germline, CDR1 is MNHEY, CDR2 SVGAGI.

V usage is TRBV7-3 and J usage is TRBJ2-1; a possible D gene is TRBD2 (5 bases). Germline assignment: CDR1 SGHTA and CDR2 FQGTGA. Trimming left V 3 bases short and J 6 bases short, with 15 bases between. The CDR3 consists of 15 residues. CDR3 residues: CASSLSGTSPNEQFF. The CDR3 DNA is TGTGCCAGCAGCTTGAGCGGAACTTCCCCCAATGAGCAGTTCTTC.

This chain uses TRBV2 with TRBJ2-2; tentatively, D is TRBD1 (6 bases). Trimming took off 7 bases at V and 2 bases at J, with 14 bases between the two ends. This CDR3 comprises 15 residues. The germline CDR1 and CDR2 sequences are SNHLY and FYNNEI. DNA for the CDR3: TGTGCCAGCAAGCGTTGGGACACCAACACCGGGGAGCTGTTTTTT. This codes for CASKRWDTNTGELFF.

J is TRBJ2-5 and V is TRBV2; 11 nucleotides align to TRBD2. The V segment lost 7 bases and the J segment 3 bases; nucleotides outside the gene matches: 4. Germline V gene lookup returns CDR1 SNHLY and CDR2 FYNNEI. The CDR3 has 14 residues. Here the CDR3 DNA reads TGTGCCAGCAACTCACTAGCGGGGGAAGAGACCCAGTACTTC. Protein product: CASNSLAGEETQYF.

CDR3 coding DNA: TGTGCCAGCAGTTTTAGCGGGGGAGCGAACACTGAAGCTTTCTTT. Translating gives CASSFSGGANTEAFF. The V gene is TRBV27, the J gene TRBJ1-1; TRBD1 is a possible D gene (5 bases). Germline V lookup: CDR1 MNHEY, CDR2 SMNVEV (reference sequence). The CDR3 covers 15 residues. V was pared by 3 bases and J by 1 base, with 12 bases between.

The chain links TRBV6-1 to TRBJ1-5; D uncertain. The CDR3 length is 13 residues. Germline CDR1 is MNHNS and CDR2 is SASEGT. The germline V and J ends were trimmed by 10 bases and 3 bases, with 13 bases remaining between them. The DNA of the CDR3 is TGTGCCATTAACCGGGGATCCAATCAGCCCCAGCATTTT. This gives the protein CAINRGSNQPQHF.